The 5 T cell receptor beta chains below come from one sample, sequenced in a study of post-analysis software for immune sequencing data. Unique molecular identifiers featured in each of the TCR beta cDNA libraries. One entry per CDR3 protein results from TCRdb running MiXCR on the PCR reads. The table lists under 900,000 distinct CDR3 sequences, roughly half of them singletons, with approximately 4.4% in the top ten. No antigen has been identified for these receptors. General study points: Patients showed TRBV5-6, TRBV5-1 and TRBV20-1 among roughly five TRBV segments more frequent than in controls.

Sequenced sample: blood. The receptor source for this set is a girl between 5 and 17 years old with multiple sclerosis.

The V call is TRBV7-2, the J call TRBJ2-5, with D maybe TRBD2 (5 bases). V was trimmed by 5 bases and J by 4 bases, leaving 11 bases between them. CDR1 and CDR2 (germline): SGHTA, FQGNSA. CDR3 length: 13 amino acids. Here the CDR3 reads CASSRDYRETQYF. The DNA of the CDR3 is TGTGCCAGCAGCCGGGATTACCGAGAGACCCAGTACTTC.

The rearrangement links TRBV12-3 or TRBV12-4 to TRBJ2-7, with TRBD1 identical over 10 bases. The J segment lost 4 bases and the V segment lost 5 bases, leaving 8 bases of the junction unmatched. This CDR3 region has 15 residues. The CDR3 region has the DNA TGTGCCAGCAGTCAAGACAGGGGGCGGCGGTACGAGCAGTACTTC. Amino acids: CASSQDRGRRYEQYF.

The CDR3 loop reads CSVDRLDTSTDTQYF. CDR3 coding DNA: TGCAGCGTTGACCGACTAGACACGAGCACAGATACGCAGTATTTT. This sequence joins TRBV29-1 and TRBJ2-3, with D perhaps matching TRBD2 (6 bases). The CDR3 is 15 amino acids. The V and J ends lost 3 bases and 0 bases respectively, with 13 bases between them. CDR1 is SQVTM, CDR2 ANQGSEA, per germline.

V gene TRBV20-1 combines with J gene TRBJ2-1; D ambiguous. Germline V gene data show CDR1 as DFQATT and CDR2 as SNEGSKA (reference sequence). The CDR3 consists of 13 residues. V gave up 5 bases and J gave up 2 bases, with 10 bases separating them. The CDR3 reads CSAVFGAYNEQFF. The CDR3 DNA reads TGCAGTGCTGTGTTTGGGGCCTACAATGAGCAGTTCTTC.

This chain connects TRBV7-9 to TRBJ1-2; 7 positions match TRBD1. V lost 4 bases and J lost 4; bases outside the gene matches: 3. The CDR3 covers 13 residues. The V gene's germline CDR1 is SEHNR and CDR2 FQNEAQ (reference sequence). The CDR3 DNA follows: TGTGCCAGCAGCTCGACAGGGTTCTATGGCTACACCTTC. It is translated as CASSSTGFYGYTF. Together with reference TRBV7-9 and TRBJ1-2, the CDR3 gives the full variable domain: DTGVSQNPRHKITKRGQNVTFRCDPISEHNRLYWYRQTLGQGPEFLTYFQNEAQLEKSRLLSDRFSAERPKGSFSTLEIQRTEQGDSAMYLCASSSTGFYGYTFGSGTRLTVV.